What follows is one TCR beta chain and its context. This entry belongs to a study of control samples from healthy donors and cancer patients. Generated by immunoSEQ multiplex PCR, the TCRdb table keeps only in-frame clones and is missing some. This table holds approximately 190,000 clones. This CDR3 contains 15 residues. Between the trimmed V and J ends, which lost 1 base and 1 base, there was a span of 7 bases. The germline gives CDR1 SEHNR, CDR2 FQNEAQ (reference sequence). V is TRBV7-9 and J is TRBJ1-4; no clear D gene. This clonotype originated in a woman in her 30s in good health. The sample taken for sequencing was blood. CDR3 bases: TGTGCCAGCAGCTTAGACGCTAGAACTAATGAAAAACTGTTTTTT. Its protein product is CASSLDARTNEKLFF. The full variable domain, rest sourced from reference TRBV7-9 and TRBJ1-4, is DTGVSQNPRHKITKRGQNVTFRCDPISEHNRLYWYRQTLGQGPEFLTYFQNEAQLEKSRLLSDRFSAERPKGSFSTLEIQRTEQGDSAMYLCASSLDARTNEKLFFGSGTQLSVL.